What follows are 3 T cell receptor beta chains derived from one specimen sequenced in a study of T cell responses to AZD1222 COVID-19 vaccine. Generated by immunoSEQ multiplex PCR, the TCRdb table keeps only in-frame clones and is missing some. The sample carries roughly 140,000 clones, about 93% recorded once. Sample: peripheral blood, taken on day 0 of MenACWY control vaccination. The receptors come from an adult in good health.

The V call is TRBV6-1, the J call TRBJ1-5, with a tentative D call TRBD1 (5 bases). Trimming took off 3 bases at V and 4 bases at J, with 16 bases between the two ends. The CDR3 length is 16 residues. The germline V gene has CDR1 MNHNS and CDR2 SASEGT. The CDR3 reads CASSEVRGPLNQPQHF. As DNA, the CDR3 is TGTGCCAGCAGTGAGGTGAGGGGTCCCCTTAATCAGCCCCAGCATTTT.

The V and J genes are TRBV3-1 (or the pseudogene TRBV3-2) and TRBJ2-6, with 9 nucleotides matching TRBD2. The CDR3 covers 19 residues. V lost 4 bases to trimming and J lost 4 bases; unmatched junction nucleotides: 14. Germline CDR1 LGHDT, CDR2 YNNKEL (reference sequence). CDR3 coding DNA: TGTGCCAGCAGCCGCGAAGGCGCGGGGGGGCCGCGAGGGGCCAACGTCCTGACTTTC. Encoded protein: CASSREGAGGPRGANVLTF.

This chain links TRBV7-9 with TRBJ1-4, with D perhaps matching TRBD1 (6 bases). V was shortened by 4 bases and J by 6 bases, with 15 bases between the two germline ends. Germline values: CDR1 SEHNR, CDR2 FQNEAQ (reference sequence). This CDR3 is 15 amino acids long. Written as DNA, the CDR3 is TGTGCCAGCAGCTCAGGACAGACTGGGGATGAAAAACTGTTTTTT. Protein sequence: CASSSGQTGDEKLFF.